The present T cell receptor (beta chain) was sequenced within a study of T-cell memory formation after mild COVID-19. TCRdb recomputed calls from the 5' RACE reads with MiXCR, one row per CDR3 protein. The sample shows under 35,000 distinct CDR3 sequences, around 16% of them seen only once. Germline assignment: CDR1 SGDLS and CDR2 YYNGEE. The length of the CDR3 is 14 residues. Deletions cut 0 bases from V and 4 bases from J, with 11 bases between. This sequence originates from an adult who had mild COVID-19 (a few samples of this study predate the infection). Cell type and time point are not known. This chain connects TRBV9 to TRBJ2-7, with D possibly TRBD2 on 5 matching bases. Sequenced sample: PBMCs or a T cell subset sorted from them (not recorded which). Written as DNA, the CDR3 is TGTGCCAGCAGCGTAGTCCCTAGCAGGTACGAGCAGTACTTC. Translation gives CASSVVPSRYEQYF. Variable domain in full (rest from reference TRBV9 and TRBJ2-7): DSGVTQTPKHLITATGQRVTLRCSPRSGDLSVYWYQQSLDQGLQFLIQYYNGEERAKGNILERFSAQQFPDLHSELNLSSLELGDSALYFCASSVVPSRYEQYFGPGTRLTVT.